The 8 T cell receptor beta chains below come from one sample, sequenced in a study of cytomegalovirus exposure and HLA in healthy donors listed by TCRdb under 2017. Libraries came from the immunoSEQ multiplex PCR assay. The multiplex PCR relied on a mix of 60 forward primers for TCR Vbeta segments and 13 reverse primers for TCR Jbeta segments. TCRdb took over this immuneACCESS table, retaining in-frame rearrangements with V and J assigned. Such tables are incomplete; in checked studies, under half of the missing clones stem from an unresolved V gene, and the remainder is unexplained. In this sample the table shows approximately 110,000 clones, 74% of which occur a single time. The ten largest clones add up to 4% to 5% of the sample. Sequencing input: PBMCs. Source of these receptors: a woman in her forties or fifties in good health and CMV-seropositive.

The chain uses TRBV28 and TRBJ1-4, with D perhaps matching TRBD1 (6 bases). V shed 3 bases and J shed 10 bases, with 18 bases lying between them. This CDR3 contains 15 residues. CDR1 is MDHEN, CDR2 SYDVKM, per germline. CDR3 nucleotide sequence: TGTGCCAGCAGTTTTGGGGGGGCGCGCGGCGTAAAACTGTTTTTT. Its protein is CASSFGGARGVKLFF.

The genes are TRBV10-3 and TRBJ2-2, with 9 bases identical to TRBD1. V lost 4 bases and J lost 4; bases outside the gene matches: 10. Germline V gene data show CDR1 as ENHRY and CDR2 as SYGVKD. This CDR3 comprises 17 residues. This CDR3 is CAISGGGTGSITGELFF. The CDR3 DNA follows: TGTGCCATCAGTGGGGGGGGGACAGGGAGTATCACCGGGGAGCTGTTTTTT.

This clone has a single count. J is TRBJ2-2 and V is TRBV5-3; TRBD1 matches 9 bases. TRBV5-3 falls under the ORF class, with uncertain function. The V and J ends lost 4 bases and 0 bases, in that order; junction bases with no gene match: 4. This CDR3 is 16 amino acids long. CDR3: CARSQDRGANTGELFF. The CDR3 DNA follows: TGTGCCAGAAGCCAGGACAGGGGCGCGAACACCGGGGAGCTGTTTTTT.

The V gene is TRBV6-4, the J gene TRBJ2-2; D is unclear. The germline V gene encodes CDR1 MRHNA and CDR2 SNTAGT. The CDR3 is 10 amino acids. Trimming cost V 7 bases and J 6 bases, with 3 bases left between them. The CDR3 protein is CASIAGELFF. The DNA of the CDR3 is TGTGCCAGCATAGCCGGGGAGCTGTTTTTT.

V gene TRBV6-5 combines with J gene TRBJ2-5, with D perhaps matching TRBD2 (5 bases). This CDR3 has 16 amino acids. CDR1 is MNHEY and CDR2 is SVGAGI in the germline V gene. The V end was cut by 0 bases, the J end by 2 bases, with 13 bases between. CDR3 bases: TGTGCCAGCAGTTACTCGATCCGGGGTTCGCAAGAGACCCAGTACTTC. The encoded protein is CASSYSIRGSQETQYF.

The CDR3, as DNA: TGTGCCAGCGCGGGATGGGGCACAGATACGCAGTATTTT. This gives the protein CASAGWGTDTQYF. The chain recombines TRBV6-1 with TRBJ2-3, with D perhaps TRBD2 (6 bases). The CDR3 runs 13 residues. CDR1 is MNHNS and CDR2 is SASEGT in the germline V gene. Trimming pared 8 bases from V and 1 base from J, leaving 10 bases between.

The CDR3 is CASSQEIARTNEKLFF. CDR3 bases: TGCGCCAGCAGCCAAGAAATCGCGAGGACTAATGAAAAACTGTTTTTT. The chain links TRBV4-1 to TRBJ1-4, with D unresolved. Germline lookup yields CDR1 MGHRA and CDR2 YSYEKL. The V gene lost 0 bases and the J gene lost 2 bases, with 10 bases spanning the gap. CDR3 length: 16 residues.

The rearrangement uses TRBV9 and TRBJ2-7; TRBD2 matches 8 bases. Germline CDR1 and CDR2: SGDLS and YYNGEE. The length of the CDR3 is 19 residues. J was trimmed by 5 bases and V by 4 bases; bases with no gene match: 23. CDR3 loop: CASSPEQSAERGYFHEQYF. The CDR3 DNA follows: TGTGCCAGCAGCCCAGAACAGAGCGCCGAGCGGGGGTATTTCCACGAGCAGTACTTC.